This T cell receptor (beta chain) appears in the sequencing data of a study of cytomegalovirus exposure and HLA in healthy donors. Whole-study findings and limits: There were around 160 TCR beta chains listed as cytomegalovirus-associated.

Germline CDR1 is SGHTA and CDR2 is FQGNSA. J lost 10 bases, V lost 5 bases, and 9 bases had no gene match. This CDR3 contains 15 residues. As regards this clone: What it recognizes is unknown.

Use of 60 Vbeta and 13 Jbeta primers characterized the PCR. Profiled with immunoSEQ multiplex PCR; TCRdb holds only in-frame clones, not every one. The sample shows 150,000 to 200,000 clones, 75% to 80% of them seen only once. The chain combines TRBV7-2 with TRBJ1-6; TRBD1 matches at 9 bases. The sequencing sample was made of PBMCs. This TCR was recovered from a man aged 50 to 60 in good health and CMV-seropositive. CDR3 residues: CASSKAGTGYSPLHF. CDR3 nucleotide sequence: TGTGCCAGCAGCAAGGCCGGGACAGGGTACTCACCCCTCCACTTT.